This TCR beta chain was captured by sequencing in a study of blood T cell repertoires in COVID-19. CDR1 SGHTS and CDR2 YDEGEE come from the germline V gene. V was pared by 4 bases and J by 5 bases, with 12 bases of the junction left unmatched. The CDR3 sequence is 15 residues long. This table comes from immunoSEQ multiplex PCR, and its TCRdb copy is limited to in-frame clones, with some not included. The table includes about 12,000 clones, approximately 85% detected once. The sequence derives from a human donor in a cohort sampled during active COVID-19. Sequenced sample: peripheral blood. The genes are TRBV5-8 and TRBJ2-7; 7 positions agree with TRBD1. CDR3 DNA: TGTGCCAGCAGCCACTGGGACAGAGGGGTCCACGAGCAGTACTTC. Residues: CASSHWDRGVHEQYF.